This record covers a single T cell receptor (beta chain). Its specificity is unknown. This entry is derived from a study of cytomegalovirus exposure and HLA in healthy donors. Study details: In an early release, HLA-typed donors contributed tens of millions of unique TCR sequences. Study findings and constraints: A few V segments could not be told apart, such as TRBV6-2 and TRBV6-3, and were left out. Later genetic work tied a missense DCLRE1C variant to beta-chain V and J trimming.

The PCR made use of 60 Vbeta and 13 Jbeta primers. Clones were read by immunoSEQ multiplex PCR, and TCRdb kept only the in-frame ones, dropping some. Of some 140,000 clones listed, roughly 80% are singletons. Germline lookup yields CDR1 MNHEY and CDR2 SVGAGI. After removal of 6 bases from V and 4 bases from J, the junction contained 3 bases not matched to a gene. The CDR3 covers 13 residues. Sequenced: PBMCs. This TCR was sampled from a man aged 30-40 years in good health and CMV-seronegative. V is TRBV6-5 and J is TRBJ1-2, with 9 bases identical to TRBD1. The CDR3: CASRRTGAYGYTF. The CDR3 coding sequence is TGTGCCAGCAGGAGGACAGGGGCCTATGGCTACACCTTC.